Each of the 24 T cell receptor beta chains below was sequenced from the same sample in a study of Tregs in tolerant kidney transplant recipients. The method was immunoSEQ multiplex PCR; TCRdb's version includes in-frame clones alone and lacks a portion of them. This sample has under 300,000 clones, with roughly four fifths found just once. The sequencing input was CD4+ T cells from blood. These TCRs come from a human donor in good health.

This clone was detected once. This chain joins TRBV6-5 and TRBJ2-5; TRBD2 matches at 13 bases. This CDR3 comprises 15 residues. The V gene end was trimmed by 5 bases and the J gene end by 2 bases; junction bases not matched to a gene: 2. Germline CDR1 reads MNHEY; CDR2 reads SVGAGI. CDR3 DNA: TGTGCCAGCAGTCGGGGACTAGCGGGACAAGAGACCCAGTACTTC. Protein sequence: CASSRGLAGQETQYF.

The rearrangement joins TRBV11-3 to TRBJ2-1; the match to TRBD1 covers 8 bases. The CDR3 totals 16 residues. V lost 2 bases and J lost 8; bases outside the gene matches: 11. Looked up from germline, CDR1 is SGHNT and CDR2 is YENEEA. The DNA for the CDR3 is TGTGCCAGCAGCTTAAGGTCCGGGACAGGTTACGATGAGCAGTTCTTC. Residues: CASSLRSGTGYDEQFF.

This clone was detected a few times. The J gene is TRBJ2-7, the V gene TRBV5-8; 10 positions agree with TRBD1. V lost 0 bases and J lost 5; bases outside the gene matches: 2. The length of the CDR3 is 14 residues. The germline gives CDR1 SGHTS, CDR2 YDEGEE. The CDR3 DNA sequence: TGTGCCAGCAGCTTGGGACAGGGGGCCAACGAGCAGTACTTC. Protein: CASSLGQGANEQYF.

A single count supports this clone. V and J are TRBV19 and TRBJ1-1; 9 nucleotides agree with TRBD1. Per germline, CDR1 LNHDA and CDR2 SQIVND (reference sequence). The CDR3 runs 14 residues. Unmatched junction bases numbered 6, after V lost 9 bases and J lost 1 base. CDR3 sequence reads: CASRPDRGNTEAFF. In DNA form, the CDR3 reads TGTGCCAGCCGACCGGACAGGGGGAACACTGAAGCTTTCTTT.

This clone was seen more than once but under ten times. The rearrangement uses TRBV6-6 and TRBJ1-1; 7 bases fit TRBD1. The germline V gene encodes CDR1 MNHNY and CDR2 SVGAGI (reference sequence). This CDR3 is built from 14 residues. Germline trimming cut 2 bases from V and 4 bases from J; bases unmatched to any gene: 4. The DNA for the CDR3 is TGTGCCAGCAGTTACCAACAGGGGACCACTGAAGCTTTCTTT. Amino acids: CASSYQQGTTEAFF.

The chain has TRBV6-5 and TRBJ2-3; 7 bases are a match to TRBD1. Germline V CDR1 and CDR2: MNHEY, SVGAGI. This CDR3 region has 15 residues. The V gene end was trimmed by 4 bases and the J gene end by 4 bases; junction bases not matched to a gene: 8. DNA for the CDR3: TGTGCCAGCAGTTCCTATGACAGGGTAGCAGATACGCAGTATTTT. As protein: CASSSYDRVADTQYF.

CDR3 region: CASSPRSGSETEAFF. CDR3 DNA: TGTGCCAGCTCACCAAGGAGTGGCTCAGAAACTGAAGCTTTCTTT. This sequence joins TRBV18 and TRBJ1-1; D is unclear. The CDR3 has 15 amino acids. V was clipped by 2 bases and J by 5 bases, with 15 bases between them. CDR1 is KGHSH, CDR2 LQKENI, per germline.

V usage is TRBV7-9 and J usage is TRBJ1-2, with 10 nucleotides matching TRBD1. Germline V gene lookup returns CDR1 SEHNR and CDR2 FQNEAQ (reference sequence). V trimming: 5 bases; J trimming: 4 bases; junction bases outside the gene matches: 7. The CDR3 sequence is 15 residues long. As DNA, the CDR3 is TGTGCCAGCAGCCTGGCTGGGGACAGGGGCTATGGCTACACCTTC. This translates into CASSLAGDRGYGYTF.

The rearrangement links TRBV6-1 to TRBJ1-5, with D possibly matching TRBD1 (5 bases). V was pared by 7 bases and J by 0 bases, with 13 bases between. CDR3 length: 15 residues. Germline-derived CDR1 and CDR2 are MNHNS and SASEGT. The CDR3 is CASIQGQNSNQPQHF. CDR3 DNA sequence: TGTGCCAGCATCCAGGGTCAAAATAGCAATCAGCCCCAGCATTTT.

The rearrangement links TRBV18 to TRBJ1-3; D is uncertain. The CDR3 is 15 residues long. V was shortened by 2 bases and J by 0 bases, with 8 bases between the two germline ends. The germline V gene encodes CDR1 KGHSH and CDR2 LQKENI. In DNA, the CDR3 is TGTGCCAGCTCACCAGGGGAAGTCTCTGGAAACACCATATATTTT. Amino acid sequence: CASSPGEVSGNTIYF.

The gene calls are TRBV27 and TRBJ1-2; 9 nucleotides agree with TRBD1. CDR1 and CDR2 (germline): MNHEY, SMNVEV (reference sequence). This CDR3 is built from 14 residues. J was trimmed by 5 bases and V by 5 bases; bases with no gene match: 6. In DNA form, the CDR3 reads TGTGCCAGCAGTGACTTCGGGACAGGGTATGGCTACACCTTC. Translating it yields CASSDFGTGYGYTF.

The chain combines TRBV4-1 with TRBJ2-2; D gene uncertain. This CDR3 region has 15 residues. Trimming removed 1 base at V and 1 base at J, with 7 bases between. Germline V gives CDR1 MGHRA, CDR2 YSYEKL. CDR3 DNA sequence: TGCGCCAGCAGCCAAGGAAACAGGAACACCGGGGAGCTGTTTTTT. As protein: CASSQGNRNTGELFF.

The chain is built from TRBV2 and TRBJ1-1; D uncertain. The V gene lost 5 bases and the J gene lost 7 bases, with 8 bases spanning the gap. Germline V CDR1 and CDR2: SNHLY, FYNNEI. CDR3 length equals 11 residues. CDR3 bases: TGTGCCAGCAGTCCAATGGTTGAAGCTTTCTTT. Protein product: CASSPMVEAFF.

Concerning this clone: At one end the junction does not follow the germline gene, possibly because of a read error. V is TRBV29-1 and J is TRBJ2-7, with unresolved D. CDR1 SQVTM and CDR2 ANQGSEA come from the germline V gene. CDR3 length equals 13 residues. As DNA, the CDR3 is TGCAGCGTCGTGACACATTCCTCCTACGAGCAGTGCTTC. Its protein product is CSVVTHSSYEQCF.

To note about this clone: Mismatch with germline at one junction end may stem from a read error. The chain couples TRBV5-5 to TRBJ2-2, with D unclear. Germline V gene sequence: CDR1 SGHKS, CDR2 YYEKEE (reference sequence). The CDR3 sequence is 14 residues long. The CDR3 coding sequence is TGTGCCAGCAGCCTCGAGGTTCACACCTGGGAGCTGTTTTTT. Translated: CASSLEVHTWELFF.

This chain uses TRBV18 with TRBJ2-7; D is possibly TRBD2 (5 bases). Germline V gives CDR1 KGHSH, CDR2 LQKENI. This CDR3 has 14 amino acids. Trimming removed 3 bases from V and 2 bases from J, with 11 bases in between. This CDR3 reads CASSPGLATYEQYF. In DNA, the CDR3 is TGTGCCAGCTCACCTGGACTGGCAACCTACGAGCAGTACTTC.

This sequence joins TRBV10-1 and TRBJ1-3; D remains ambiguous. Trimming stripped 0 bases from V and 4 bases from J, with 10 bases between. The length of the CDR3 is 15 residues. Germline-derived CDR1 and CDR2 are WNHNN and SYGVQD (reference sequence). The CDR3 nucleotides are TGCGCCAGCAGTGAGTCGGTGGGATCCGGAAACACCATATATTTT. Translating it yields CASSESVGSGNTIYF.

The V and J genes are TRBV11-2 and TRBJ2-1; D might be TRBD2 (5 bases). V lost 5 bases to trimming and J lost 9 bases, with 23 bases between them. This CDR3 spans 16 amino acids. The germline CDR1 and CDR2 sequences are SGHAT and FQNNGV. CDR3 protein: CASSLLRGQPTVEQFF. The CDR3 region has the DNA TGTGCCAGCAGCCTCCTCAGAGGGCAGCCGACGGTTGAGCAGTTCTTC.

This chain connects TRBV5-6 to TRBJ2-2; 11 nucleotides align to TRBD1. V was clipped by 5 bases and J by 2 bases; unmatched bases: 5. Germline lookup yields CDR1 SGHDT and CDR2 YYEEEE. The CDR3 totals 16 residues. The CDR3 spells CASSSRTGGNTGELFF. The CDR3 nucleotides read TGTGCCAGCAGTAGTCGGACAGGGGGCAACACCGGGGAGCTGTTTTTT.

V is TRBV15 and J is TRBJ1-3; unclear D gene. Germline CDR1 reads LNHNV; CDR2 reads YYDKDF (reference sequence). V was shortened by 0 bases and J by 2 bases, with 8 bases between the two germline ends. The CDR3 is made up of 15 amino acids. The chain's CDR3 is CATSRDRVAGNTIYF. CDR3 nucleotide sequence: TGTGCCACCAGCAGAGATCGAGTTGCTGGAAACACCATATATTTT.

This chain links TRBV5-1 with TRBJ2-3; 13 nucleotides align to TRBD2. CDR1 SGHRS and CDR2 YFSETQ come from the germline V gene. Trimming removed 2 bases from V and 5 bases from J; junction bases left unmatched: 5. The CDR3 runs 16 residues. The CDR3 nucleotides are TGCGCCAGCAGCTTCAATCGACTAGCGGGGGGAGATACGCAGTATTTT. Protein sequence: CASSFNRLAGGDTQYF. The whole variable domain, remainder taken from reference TRBV5-1 and TRBJ2-3, is KAGVTQTPRYLIKTRGQQVTLSCSPISGHRSVSWYQQTPGQGLQFLFEYFSETQRNKGNFPGRFSGRQFSNSRSEMNVSTLELGDSALYLCASSFNRLAGGDTQYFGPGTRLTVL.

This chain connects TRBV7-9 to TRBJ1-1, with no clear D. Trimming removed 5 bases from V and 6 bases from J, with 13 bases in between. The CDR3 runs to 13 residues. The germline gives CDR1 SEHNR, CDR2 FQNEAQ (reference sequence). The DNA for the CDR3 is TGTGCCAGCAGCCTCGCGCTGGGCGCTGAAGCTTTCTTT. Encoded protein: CASSLALGAEAFF.

The rearrangement joins TRBV18 to TRBJ1-1, with unresolved D. This CDR3 is 13 amino acids long. The V gene's germline CDR1 is KGHSH and CDR2 LQKENI. Trimming cost V 5 bases and J 0 bases, with 7 bases left between them. The CDR3 sequence is CASSSALNTEAFF. CDR3 DNA: TGTGCCAGCTCATCCGCGCTGAACACTGAAGCTTTCTTT.

The rearrangement joins TRBV21-1 to TRBJ2-3; TRBD2 is the table's D call and was not checked against the DNA. TRBV21-1 is an annotated pseudogene. The CDR3 covers 15 residues. CDR3 amino acids: CASVVEETGTDTQYF. As DNA, the CDR3 is TGTGCCAGTGTAGTTGAAGAAACGGGGACAGATACGCAGTATTTT.